This TCR beta chain came from a study of blood T cell repertoires in COVID-19. Study background: PBMCs, B-cell-depleted T cells, or T cells provided the cDNA or gDNA that made up the material.

In the authors' workflow: How many nucleated cells were present was estimated from reference gene primer amplification. Profiled with immunoSEQ multiplex PCR; TCRdb holds only in-frame clones, not every one. The V and J calls and clone size come from that table; D and trimming were worked out from the DNA. The sample carries about 390,000 clones, around 87% recorded once. The receptor was isolated from a woman aged 55 to 70 with COVID-19, enrolled during active disease. The sample comprised peripheral blood.

CDR3 residues: CASSRRTGVNTEAFF. DNA of the CDR3: TGTGCCAGTAGTAGACGGACAGGAGTTAACACTGAAGCTTTCTTT. The chain combines TRBV19 with TRBJ1-1; 7 nucleotides agree with TRBD1. Germline loops: CDR1 LNHDA, CDR2 SQIVND (reference sequence). The CDR3 is 15 amino acids. The junction had 7 bases not matched to a gene; V was cut back by 4 bases and J by 2 bases. Using reference TRBV19 and TRBJ1-1 for the parts outside the CDR3, the full variable domain is DGGITQSPKYLFRKEGQNVTLSCEQNLNHDAMYWYRQDPGQGLRLIYYSQIVNDFQKGDIAEGYSVSREKKESFPLTVTSAQKNPTAFYLCASSRRTGVNTEAFFGQGTRLTVV.